This T cell receptor beta chain was sequenced during a study of tumor and adjacent non-tumor tissue in lung cancer. Overall study: The patients, 10 or so men and roughly 5 women, were about 31 to 76 with stage I to III disease.

The template was RNA from unsorted bulk tissue. Between August and November 2014, newly diagnosed, chemotherapy-naive lung cancer patients underwent thoracic surgery in China. About this clonotype: Its antigen is currently unknown. One junction end disagrees with the germline gene, perhaps due to a read error.

This CDR3 has 15 amino acids. Germline V gene lookup returns CDR1 SGHAT and CDR2 FQDESV (reference sequence). Overall study findings and caveats: Normal lung showed higher cumulative top 100 clone frequency than tumor.

The library came from three nested PCR rounds adapted from ARM-PCR protocols. Via MiXCR, TCRdb re-called the multiplex PCR reads, giving one row per CDR3 protein. The profile shows around 66,000 distinct CDR3 sequences, approximately 73% of them singletons. This TCR was sampled from a man aged 60 to 75 with non-small cell lung cancer. What was sequenced was lung tumor tissue. J is TRBJ2-1 and V is TRBV11-1; D possibly corresponds to TRBD2 (6 bases). CDR3 region: CASSLGLSRDNEQFF. For the CDR3, the DNA is TGTGCAAGCAGCCTAGGACTATCTAGAGACAATGAGCAGTTCTTC.